This T cell receptor beta chain comes out of a study of cytomegalovirus exposure and HLA in healthy donors. Study-level results: In a later analysis, TCR beta V- and J-gene trimming showed a link to a missense DCLRE1C variant. It was shown in a later analysis that HLA-associated TCR beta chains were more clonally expanded than other, equally common chains. In a later analysis, parvovirus B19, influenza, CMV and Epstein-Barr virus appeared linked to several top co-occurrence clusters. TCR beta chains numbering 164 were designated cytomegalovirus-associated.

The CDR3 has 15 residues. Per germline, CDR1 GTSNPN and CDR2 SVGIG (reference sequence). With V trimmed by 2 bases and J by 8 bases, 10 bases remained unmatched. Concerning this clone itself: Its antigen is not identified.

A multiplex PCR was run with 60 Vbeta primers and 13 Jbeta primers. Libraries were prepared by immunoSEQ multiplex PCR; TCRdb keeps only in-frame clonotypes and omits some of them. The sample has roughly 45,000 clones, and its top ten clones hold under 2%. This rearrangement joins TRBV30 to TRBJ1-4; 8 bases agree with TRBD1. The receptor was isolated from a woman aged 25-40 years in good health and CMV-seronegative. Material for sequencing was PBMCs. The CDR3: CAWSKAGTGGEKLFF. The CDR3 region has the DNA TGTGCCTGGAGTAAAGCCGGGACAGGCGGAGAAAAACTGTTTTTT.